The source of this T cell receptor (beta chain) is a study of blood T cell repertoires in COVID-19. TCRdb's copy holds only in-frame clones and misses some; the assay was immunoSEQ multiplex PCR. The data contain about 200,000 clones, roughly 88% of them singletons. J gave up 4 bases and V 6 bases, and 3 bases lay outside the gene matches. This CDR3 contains 13 residues. What was sequenced was peripheral blood. This clonotype originated in a man younger than 45 who had recovered from COVID-19. The rearrangement uses TRBV12-3 or TRBV12-4 and TRBJ2-5; 9 nucleotides align to TRBD1. The CDR3 region has the DNA TGTGCCAGCAGCTGGGGACAGGGAGAGACCCAGTACTTC. This sequence encodes CASSWGQGETQYF.